These 22 T cell receptor beta chains originate from one sample sequenced in a study of long-term antiretroviral therapy in people with HIV. Version v3.0 of the immunoSEQ assay was performed at survey level. Method: immunoSEQ multiplex PCR; TCRdb's copy keeps in-frame clones and lacks some. Of about 17,000 clones listed, around 89% were seen once; the top ten hold around 10%. The sequencing used unsorted PBMCs, collected 6.9 years after starting antiretroviral therapy. The receptors derive from a man between 50 and 59 years old with HIV.

The rearrangement joins TRBV2 to TRBJ2-5; TRBD2 matches 9 bases. V was pared by 6 bases and J by 4 bases, with 12 bases of the junction left unmatched. Germline values: CDR1 SNHLY, CDR2 FYNNEI. The CDR3 has 16 amino acids. The CDR3 reads CASRGAAGGIIETQYF. The CDR3 DNA reads as TGTGCCAGCAGGGGGGCTGCGGGAGGGATCATAGAGACCCAGTACTTC.

The V and J genes are TRBV2 and TRBJ2-2, with D unresolved. The germline CDR1 and CDR2 sequences are SNHLY and FYNNEI. The germline V and J ends were trimmed by 10 bases and 3 bases, with 9 bases remaining between them. The CDR3 contains 12 residues. CDR3 nucleotides: TGTGCCACTCGACGAGACACCGGGGAGCTGTTTTTT. This sequence encodes CATRRDTGELFF.

The chain couples TRBV28 to TRBJ1-4, with D possibly being TRBD1 (5 bases). CDR3 length: 14 amino acids. V was cut by 6 bases and J by 5 bases, with 13 bases left in between. Germline V lookup: CDR1 MDHEN, CDR2 SYDVKM. CDR3 loop: CASSTGGGNEKLFF. The CDR3 DNA follows: TGTGCCAGCAGCACCGGGGGAGGGAATGAAAAACTGTTTTTT. The variable domain in full, completed from reference TRBV28 and TRBJ1-4, reads DVKVTQSSRYLVKRTGEKVFLECVQDMDHENMFWYRQDPGLGLRLIYFSYDVKMKEKGDIPEGYSVSREKKERFSLILESASTNQTSMYLCASSTGGGNEKLFFGSGTQLSVL.

The chain carries TRBV7-9 and TRBJ2-5; D is undetermined. The CDR3 runs 13 residues. From germline, CDR1 is SEHNR and CDR2 FQNEAQ (reference sequence). V lost 2 bases and J 3 bases, leaving 7 bases between the germline ends. CDR3 DNA: TGTGCCAGCAGCTTACAGCTGAAAGAGACCCAGTACTTC. It translates to CASSLQLKETQYF.

The chain has TRBV28 and TRBJ1-1; the match to TRBD1 covers 7 bases. The germline CDR1 and CDR2 sequences are MDHEN and SYDVKM. With 3 bases clipped from V and 7 bases from J, the junction kept 5 bases outside the gene matches. There are 13 residues in the CDR3. CDR3 sequence reads: CASSFGQEIEAFF. The CDR3 DNA follows: TGTGCCAGCAGTTTCGGACAGGAGATTGAAGCTTTCTTT.

The chain has TRBV6-6 and TRBJ2-1; no definite D call. The CDR3 consists of 15 residues. V was shortened by 4 bases and J by 0 bases, with 10 bases between the two germline ends. Per germline, CDR1 MNHNY and CDR2 SVGAGI (reference sequence). For the CDR3, the DNA is TGTGCCAGCAGTTCCGGAGCAAGCTCCTACAATGAGCAGTTCTTC. The encoded protein is CASSSGASSYNEQFF.

V gene TRBV9 combines with J gene TRBJ2-1; 8 positions agree with TRBD2. Germline values: CDR1 SGDLS, CDR2 YYNGEE. The CDR3 has 16 amino acids. Trimming at V came to 0 bases and at J to 9 bases, leaving 11 bases not matched to a gene. The CDR3 nucleotides read TGTGCCAGCAGCGTAGCTCTCGGCGGGGGGTCGGTTGAGCAGTTCTTC. Its translation: CASSVALGGGSVEQFF.

The chain couples TRBV11-2 to TRBJ2-5, with D possibly being TRBD1 or TRBD2 (5 bases each). The V gene's germline CDR1 is SGHAT and CDR2 FQNNGV. V dropped 3 bases and J dropped 2 bases, with 13 bases sitting between them. The CDR3 is made up of 15 amino acids. The CDR3 bases are TGTGCCAGCAGCTTTTCACCGGGGCCACAAGAGACCCAGTACTTC. This gives the protein CASSFSPGPQETQYF.

This chain joins TRBV9 and TRBJ2-7, with a weak D call TRBD1 (6 bases). V lost 3 bases to trimming and J lost 4 bases, with 17 bases between them. Germline-derived CDR1 and CDR2 are SGDLS and YYNGEE. This CDR3 region has 15 residues. CDR3 protein: CASSGRAARGYEQYF. DNA of the CDR3: TGTGCCAGCAGCGGCCGGGCTGCCAGGGGTTACGAGCAGTACTTC.

The chain has TRBV5-1 and TRBJ1-1, with 8 bases identical to TRBD1. The CDR3 contains 15 residues. The V gene end was trimmed by 0 bases and the J gene end by 4 bases; junction bases not matched to a gene: 5. Germline values: CDR1 SGHRS, CDR2 YFSETQ. CDR3: CASSLAAGGGTEAFF. The DNA for the CDR3 is TGCGCCAGCAGCTTGGCCGCAGGGGGCGGCACTGAAGCTTTCTTT. Complete variable domain (other parts from reference TRBV5-1 and TRBJ1-1): KAGVTQTPRYLIKTRGQQVTLSCSPISGHRSVSWYQQTPGQGLQFLFEYFSETQRNKGNFPGRFSGRQFSNSRSEMNVSTLELGDSALYLCASSLAAGGGTEAFFGQGTRLTVV.

This clone is a singleton in its sample. CDR3 protein: CASSVGTGWTGEQYF. CDR3 in DNA: TGTGCCAGCAGTGTGGGGACAGGGTGGACTGGCGAGCAGTACTTC. The rearrangement joins TRBV2 to TRBJ2-7; 9 nucleotides agree with TRBD1. V gave up 4 bases and J gave up 6 bases; unmatched junction bases: 10. The CDR3 is 15 amino acids. The V gene's germline CDR1 is SNHLY and CDR2 FYNNEI.

The chain is built from TRBV27 and TRBJ2-7, with 8 bases lining up with TRBD2. The germline CDR1 and CDR2 sequences are MNHEY and SMNVEV (reference sequence). J gave up 3 bases and V 5 bases, and 6 bases lay outside the gene matches. The CDR3 contains 14 residues. For the CDR3, the DNA is TGTGCCAGCAGTGTGCGGGAGGAAATCTACGAGCAGTACTTC. Protein: CASSVREEIYEQYF.

The rearrangement uses TRBV9 and TRBJ1-5, with 8 bases fitting TRBD1. The germline CDR1 and CDR2 sequences are SGDLS and YYNGEE. The ends lost 3 bases at V and 4 bases at J; junction bases unmatched: 6. The CDR3 totals 15 residues. The CDR3 DNA follows: TGTGCCAGCAGCGCCACGGACAGGGTGAATCAGCCCCAGCATTTT. Protein product: CASSATDRVNQPQHF.

The chain uses TRBV11-1 and TRBJ2-3, with a weak D call TRBD1 (6 bases). V gave up 2 bases and J gave up 6 bases, with 15 bases separating them. This CDR3 has 15 amino acids. CDR1 and CDR2 (germline): SGHAT, FQDESV (reference sequence). In DNA, the CDR3 is TGTGCCAGCAGCTTACGACAGGCGGCCTGGGATACGCAGTATTTT. Residues: CASSLRQAAWDTQYF.

The V gene is TRBV7-9, the J gene TRBJ2-1; perhaps TRBD1 as D (5 bases). The CDR3 runs to 17 residues. V lost 4 bases, J lost 1 base, and 17 bases lay in between. Germline loops: CDR1 SEHNR, CDR2 FQNEAQ (reference sequence). The chain's CDR3 is CASSSASTRTSYNEQFF. The CDR3 DNA reads TGTGCCAGCAGCTCCGCCTCGACTCGGACATCCTACAATGAGCAGTTCTTC.

This clone is deemed large. The chain joins TRBV7-8 to TRBJ2-7; no clear D. Trimming took 4 bases from V and 6 from J, leaving 10 bases between them. Germline-derived CDR1 and CDR2 are SGHVS and FQNEAQ. CDR3 size: 12 residues. CDR3 coding DNA: TGTGCCAGCAGCTCCCTAGTTCCCGAGCAGTACTTC. Translated, it gives CASSSLVPEQYF. The whole variable domain, remainder taken from reference TRBV7-8 and TRBJ2-7, is GAGVSQSPRYKVAKRGQDVALRCDPISGHVSLFWYQQALGQGPEFLTYFQNEAQLDKSGLPSDRFFAERPEGSVSTLKIQRTQQEDSAVYLCASSSLVPEQYFGPGTRLTVT.

This chain uses TRBV7-6 with TRBJ2-7; D is possibly TRBD1 (5 bases). The CDR3 totals 14 residues. Germline values: CDR1 SGHVS, CDR2 FNYEAQ. The V gene lost 5 bases and the J gene lost 5 bases, with 16 bases spanning the gap. The CDR3 DNA reads as TGTGCCAGCAGCCTCAGCAGGGCCCACCACGAGCAGTACTTC. Amino acid sequence: CASSLSRAHHEQYF.

The chain uses TRBV5-5 and TRBJ1-1; D perhaps matches TRBD1 (5 bases). Germline lookup yields CDR1 SGHKS and CDR2 YYEKEE (reference sequence). The CDR3 has 16 amino acids. The V gene lost 3 bases and the J gene lost 3 bases, with 18 bases spanning the gap. CDR3 in amino acids: CASSYRSGEIHTEAFF. The DNA of the CDR3 is TGTGCCAGCAGCTACAGGTCTGGGGAGATTCACACTGAAGCTTTCTTT.

The rearrangement uses TRBV19 and TRBJ1-5; 8 bases fit TRBD1. The length of the CDR3 is 14 residues. V was clipped by 6 bases and J by 10 bases; unmatched bases: 11. Germline V gives CDR1 LNHDA, CDR2 SQIVND (reference sequence). The CDR3 coding sequence is TGTGCCAGTAGGGAACAGGGGGACCTCACACCCCAGCATTTT. Translating it yields CASREQGDLTPQHF.

The chain is built from TRBV4-3 and TRBJ2-7; D remains ambiguous. Trimming left V 0 bases short and J 7 bases short, with 16 bases between. From germline, CDR1 is LGHNA and CDR2 YSLEER. CDR3 size: 15 residues. The CDR3 reads CASSQDRSFVGEQYF. CDR3 nucleotide sequence: TGCGCCAGCAGCCAAGATAGGTCCTTTGTCGGAGAGCAGTACTTC.

Regarding this clone: Other nucleotide sequences from this sample produce the same CDR3. V and J are TRBV27 and TRBJ2-1; 8 bases match TRBD1. The V segment lost 5 bases and the J segment 6 bases; nucleotides outside the gene matches: 0. Germline values: CDR1 MNHEY, CDR2 SMNVEV (reference sequence). This CDR3 is 12 amino acids long. CDR3 region: CASSDRGNEQFF. The DNA for the CDR3 is TGTGCCAGCAGTGACAGGGGCAATGAGCAGTTCTTC.

The V call is TRBV30, the J call TRBJ1-1; D perhaps matches TRBD1 (5 bases). The CDR3 has 13 amino acids. Deletions cut 2 bases from V and 4 bases from J, with 11 bases between. Germline lookup yields CDR1 GTSNPN and CDR2 SVGIG (reference sequence). CDR3 protein: CAWSRVQGTEAFF. The CDR3 DNA follows: TGTGCCTGGAGTAGGGTCCAGGGCACTGAAGCTTTCTTT.